This is a list of T cell receptor beta chains from one sample in a study of T cell responses to AZD1222 COVID-19 vaccine. TCRdb's copy holds only in-frame clones and misses some; the assay was immunoSEQ multiplex PCR. The sample has 120,000 or so clones; 92% are singletons. The sample in question was peripheral blood, obtained on day 0 of AZD1222 vaccination. The receptors originated from an adult in good health. CDR3s include the opening cysteine and the closing phenylalanine or tryptophan. D genes are given only for firm matches. Clone size is stated in some rows and not others, as once, few, many or a class when expanded.

j_call: TRBJ2-5; v_call: TRBV18; clone_size: -; d_call: TRBD2; cdr3_nt: TGTGCCAGCTCTCCGCTAGCGGGAATGCAAGAGACCCAGTACTTC; cdr3_aa: CASSPLAGMQETQYF
j_call: TRBJ2-6; v_call: TRBV6-2/TRBV6-3; clone_size: -; d_call: -; cdr3_nt: TGTGCCAGCAGTCAAGTTAACTCTGGGGCCAACGTCCTGACTTTC; cdr3_aa: CASSQVNSGANVLTF
j_call: TRBJ1-1; v_call: TRBV14; clone_size: -; d_call: TRBD1; cdr3_nt: TGTGCCAGCAGCCAGAGGACAGGGAACACTGAAGCTTTCTTT; cdr3_aa: CASSQRTGNTEAFF
j_call: TRBJ2-1; v_call: TRBV3-1/TRBV3-2; clone_size: once; d_call: TRBD2; cdr3_nt: TGTGCCAGCAGCCATCGAGCGGGGGCCAAAAACAATGAGCAGTTCTTC; cdr3_aa: CASSHRAGAKNNEQFF
j_call: TRBJ2-1; v_call: TRBV10-1; clone_size: -; d_call: TRBD2; cdr3_nt: TGCGCCAGCAACACAGGACTAGCGGGGTCGTACAATGAGCAGTTCTTC; cdr3_aa: CASNTGLAGSYNEQFF
j_call: TRBJ1-1; v_call: TRBV19; clone_size: -; d_call: -; cdr3_nt: TGTGCCAGTAGCCCCCGCGCGGGGCAGAACACTGAAGCTTTCTTT; cdr3_aa: CASSPRAGQNTEAFF
j_call: TRBJ2-2; v_call: TRBV7-3; clone_size: -; d_call: TRBD1; cdr3_nt: TGTGCCAGCAGCTTAATGGGGACAGGGGGCGGAACCGGGGAGCTGTTTTTT; cdr3_aa: CASSLMGTGGGTGELFF
j_call: TRBJ2-1; v_call: TRBV3-1/TRBV3-2; clone_size: -; d_call: -; cdr3_nt: TGTGCCAGCAGCCAAGTGGGGACCCTCGGCGATGAGCAGTTCTTC; cdr3_aa: CASSQVGTLGDEQFF
j_call: TRBJ2-1; v_call: TRBV14; clone_size: -; d_call: -; cdr3_nt: TGTGCCAGCAGCCAAGGATGGGGTAAGGCCGTCAATGAGCAGTTCTTC; cdr3_aa: CASSQGWGKAVNEQFF
j_call: TRBJ2-5; v_call: TRBV7-2; clone_size: -; d_call: -; cdr3_nt: TGTGCCAGCAGCTTAGGCCTTACCCCGGAGACCCAGTACTTC; cdr3_aa: CASSLGLTPETQYF
j_call: TRBJ2-2; v_call: TRBV5-6; clone_size: -; d_call: TRBD1; cdr3_nt: TGTGCCAGCAGCTTGGAGGGAAGGACAGGGGTTAACGGGGAGCTGTTTTTT; cdr3_aa: CASSLEGRTGVNGELFF
j_call: TRBJ2-1; v_call: TRBV7-2; clone_size: -; d_call: TRBD2; cdr3_nt: TGTGCCAGCAGTCAACTAGCGGGAGTAGGATACAATGAGCAGTTCTTC; cdr3_aa: CASSQLAGVGYNEQFF
j_call: TRBJ2-1; v_call: TRBV19; clone_size: -; d_call: -; cdr3_nt: TGTGCCAGTAGTATAGTAGGTCCTCCCACCGATGAGCAGTTCTTC; cdr3_aa: CASSIVGPPTDEQFF
j_call: TRBJ2-2; v_call: TRBV21-1; clone_size: -; d_call: -; cdr3_nt: TGTGCCAGCAGCAAAGCCCCCAGGGGCACCGGGGAGCTGTTTTTT; cdr3_aa: CASSKAPRGTGELFF